The 30 T cell receptor beta chains given below trace back to one sample, sequenced in a study of neurological immune-mediated disorders. MiXCR, applied by TCRdb to the 5' RACE reads, yields one record per CDR3 protein. The sample lists under 50,000 distinct CDR3 sequences, roughly a quarter occurring once. Sequenced material: PBMCs. These receptors were obtained from a woman aged 70-85 years in good health.

This clonotype has at least ten counts. This chain joins TRBV5-1 and TRBJ2-5, with 7 bases identical to TRBD2. The germline CDR1 and CDR2 sequences are SGHRS and YFSETQ. This CDR3 comprises 15 residues. The V and J ends lost 4 bases and 3 bases, in that order; junction bases with no gene match: 9. For the CDR3, the DNA is TGCGCCAGCAGCGGGGGGGTGCTAGCGGAAGAGACCCAGTACTTC. Translated, it gives CASSGGVLAEETQYF.

Note on this clonotype: Given a much more abundant clone one base away, this may be a read error. The rearrangement uses TRBV7-9 and TRBJ2-3; 7 bases map to TRBD2. The CDR3 extends over 15 amino acids. The germline CDR1 and CDR2 sequences are SEHNR and FQNEAQ (reference sequence). The CDR3 DNA reads as TGTGCCAACAGCTTCGGACTAGGGGGCACAGATACGCAGTATTTT. This translates into CANSFGLGGTDTQYF.

This clonotype was recorded at least ten times. The chain uses TRBV7-2 and TRBJ2-5; D not certain. This CDR3 contains 12 residues. Trimming cost V 1 base and J 7 bases, with 7 bases left between them. Germline CDR1 SGHTA, CDR2 FQGNSA. The CDR3 reads CASSLGAPTQYF. The CDR3 DNA follows: TGTGCCAGCAGCTTAGGGGCCCCGACCCAGTACTTC.

This chain joins TRBV6-1 and TRBJ2-5, with a tentative D call TRBD1 (6 bases). The V end lost 4 bases, the J end lost 7 bases, and 16 bases lay between the germline ends. The length of the CDR3 is 14 residues. Looked up from germline, CDR1 is MNHNS and CDR2 is SASEGT. The CDR3 DNA reads as TGTGCCAGCAGTGCCGGGACATCGGTTGGGACCCAGTACTTC. Translation: CASSAGTSVGTQYF.

The CDR3 is CASSYSKQVQETQYF. As DNA, the CDR3 is TGTGCCAGCAGTTACTCGAAACAGGTTCAAGAGACCCAGTACTTC. The chain recombines TRBV6-5 with TRBJ2-5; weak D call: TRBD1 (5 bases). V lost 0 bases and J 2 bases, leaving 10 bases between the germline ends. Looked up from germline, CDR1 is MNHEY and CDR2 is SVGAGI. This CDR3 region has 15 residues.

Turning to this clonotype: A read error may produce the germline difference seen at one junction end. This chain joins TRBV27 and TRBJ2-1; D tentatively reads TRBD1 or TRBD2 (5 bases each). CDR3 size: 16 residues. The V gene's germline CDR1 is MNHEY and CDR2 SMNVEV (reference sequence). The CDR3 DNA follows: TGTGCCAGCAGTTCAATAGCTGGGGGATCCTACAATGATCAGTTCTTC. The encoded protein is CASSSIAGGSYNDQFF.

In this sample, this clonotype turned up many times. The chain carries TRBV5-1 and TRBJ1-1; D ambiguous. Trimming removed 1 base at V and 4 bases at J, with 11 bases between. The CDR3 contains 14 residues. Germline V CDR1 and CDR2: SGHRS, YFSETQ. The DNA of the CDR3 is TGCGCCAGCAGCTTGCTTGGACGGTTCACTGAAGCTTTCTTT. Protein product: CASSLLGRFTEAFF.

This clonotype was observed at least ten times. The chain uses TRBV29-1 and TRBJ2-1; 15 positions match TRBD2. The CDR3 runs 15 residues. V shed 3 bases and J 9 bases; nucleotides not matched to a gene: 6. The germline gives CDR1 SQVTM, CDR2 ANQGSEA. The CDR3 DNA reads TGCAGCGTTGATGAGGGACTAGCGGGAGGTATTGAGCAGTTCTTC. This encodes CSVDEGLAGGIEQFF.

The sample holds many counts of this clonotype. The chain recombines TRBV7-2 with TRBJ1-2, with TRBD1 as a possible D gene (5 bases). Trimming shortened V by 3 bases and J by 8 bases, and 22 bases separated the two germline ends. CDR1 SGHTA and CDR2 FQGNSA come from the germline V gene. The CDR3 spans 16 residues. CDR3 bases: TGTGCCAGCAGCTTGTTACGGCAGGCCCAGGGTCTAGGCTACACCTTC. Translation gives CASSLLRQAQGLGYTF.

This clonotype was counted a few times. This sequence joins TRBV2 and TRBJ1-1; D is uncertain. The germline V gene has CDR1 SNHLY and CDR2 FYNNEI. This CDR3 region has 13 residues. Deletions cut 0 bases from V and 10 bases from J, with 12 bases between. CDR3 residues: CASSEAEQPLAFF. The CDR3 DNA follows: TGTGCCAGCAGTGAAGCTGAGCAGCCGCTAGCTTTCTTT.

Remarks on this clonotype: A much larger clone is a single base away; this may be a read error. The J gene is TRBJ2-7, the V gene TRBV7-2; 9 positions agree with TRBD2. CDR1 and CDR2 (germline): SGHTA, FQGNSA. CDR3 length equals 15 residues. CDR3 in amino acids: CANSLRFAGGGEQYF. CDR3 in DNA: TGTGCCAACAGCTTACGGTTTGCGGGAGGGGGTGAGCAGTACTTC.

The chain recombines TRBV5-5 with TRBJ1-5, with D hard to call. Between the trimmed V and J ends, which lost 5 bases and 0 bases, there was a span of 6 bases. The germline V gene has CDR1 SGHKS and CDR2 YYEKEE (reference sequence). The CDR3 runs to 13 residues. The CDR3 protein is CASSSYSNQPQHF. DNA for the CDR3: TGTGCCAGCAGTTCCTATAGCAATCAGCCCCAGCATTTT.

The chain carries TRBV27 and TRBJ2-2, with 8 bases matching TRBD1. Germline CDR1 MNHEY, CDR2 SMNVEV (reference sequence). V was clipped by 6 bases and J by 5 bases; unmatched bases: 5. The CDR3 contains 14 residues. The CDR3 bases are TGTGCCAGCAGACCCAGGGGGCTAACCGGGGAGCTGTTTTTT. Translated: CASRPRGLTGELFF.

J is TRBJ2-3 and V is TRBV11-2; 7 nucleotides match TRBD2. This CDR3 is built from 17 residues. V dropped 5 bases and J dropped 0; count of bases not matched to a gene: 11. In germline, CDR1 is SGHAT, CDR2 FQNNGV. The CDR3 DNA sequence: TGTGCCAGCAGCCCGGACCCAGCGGGGACTAGCACAGATACGCAGTATTTT. This gives the protein CASSPDPAGTSTDTQYF.

There are many counts of this clonotype. The V gene is TRBV20-1, the J gene TRBJ1-2; 9 bases map to TRBD1. Germline V CDR1 and CDR2: DFQATT, SNEGSKA (reference sequence). Trimming at V came to 3 bases and at J to 4 bases, leaving 21 bases not matched to a gene. The CDR3 covers 19 residues. As DNA, the CDR3 is TGCAGTGCTAGCGGGACAGGGCACCAAACCCTAAGGGCTCTCTATGGCTACACCTTC. The encoded protein is CSASGTGHQTLRALYGYTF.

The table lists this clonotype with many counts. The gene calls are TRBV7-2 and TRBJ2-3, with D tentatively TRBD2 (7 bases). Per germline, CDR1 SGHTA and CDR2 FQGNSA. The ends were cut back, 10 bases at V and 0 bases at J, with 26 bases in the middle. The CDR3 is 18 residues long. This CDR3 is CATPAYGGPGLSTDTQYF. CDR3 bases: TGTGCCACCCCAGCTTATGGGGGCCCGGGACTAAGCACAGATACGCAGTATTTT.

The chain uses TRBV5-1 and TRBJ2-5; D is undetermined. Germline V lookup: CDR1 SGHRS, CDR2 YFSETQ. This CDR3 has 14 residues. V was clipped by 0 bases and J by 2 bases, with 8 bases between them. CDR3: CASSLGGLQETQYF. The CDR3 DNA follows: TGCGCCAGCAGCTTGGGCGGATTACAAGAGACCCAGTACTTC. Together with reference TRBV5-1 and TRBJ2-5, the CDR3 gives the full variable domain: KAGVTQTPRYLIKTRGQQVTLSCSPISGHRSVSWYQQTPGQGLQFLFEYFSETQRNKGNFPGRFSGRQFSNSRSEMNVSTLELGDSALYLCASSLGGLQETQYFGPGTRLLVL.

This clonotype was seen repeatedly, ten times or more. The CDR3 spells CASSLNEETQYF. The CDR3 coding sequence is TGTGCCAGCAGCTTAAATGAAGAGACCCAGTACTTC. The V call is TRBV7-2, the J call TRBJ2-5, with D uncertain. The CDR3 loop spans 12 amino acids. V lost 2 bases to trimming and J lost 3 bases, with 4 bases between them. The V gene's germline CDR1 is SGHTA and CDR2 FQGNSA. Based on the CDR3 plus reference TRBV7-2 and TRBJ2-5, the full variable domain is GAGVSQSPSNKVTEKGKDVELRCDPISGHTALYWYRQSLGQGLEFLIYFQGNSAPDKSGLPSDRFSAERTGGSVSTLTIQRTQQEDSAVYLCASSLNEETQYFGPGTRLLVL.

Ten or more counts support this clonotype. The chain has TRBV25-1 and TRBJ1-5; 8 bases line up with TRBD1. The CDR3 length is 14 residues. J gave up 1 base and V 4 bases, and 0 bases lay outside the gene matches. Germline assignment: CDR1 MGHDK and CDR2 SYGVNS. CDR3 nucleotide sequence: TGTGCCAGCAGTGGACAGGGGAGCAATCAGCCCCAGCATTTT. Translated, it gives CASSGQGSNQPQHF.

The V gene is TRBV3-1, the J gene TRBJ2-1, with 8 bases aligning to TRBD2. The germline CDR1 and CDR2 sequences are LGHDT and YNNKEL (reference sequence). The length of the CDR3 is 17 residues. Germline trimming cut 4 bases from V and 2 bases from J; bases unmatched to any gene: 10. The CDR3 sequence is CASSLPDGGGTYNEQFF. For the CDR3, the DNA is TGTGCCAGCAGCCTACCCGATGGCGGGGGGACCTACAATGAGCAGTTCTTC.

This clonotype was seen many times. The CDR3 reads CASSQVWQGREETQYF. The CDR3 region has the DNA TGTGCCAGCAGCCAAGTGTGGCAGGGAAGAGAGGAGACCCAGTACTTC. The chain recombines TRBV3-1 with TRBJ2-5, with D possibly TRBD1 on 5 matching bases. The CDR3 has 16 amino acids. CDR1 and CDR2 (germline): LGHDT, YNNKEL (reference sequence). The V and J ends lost 1 base and 5 bases respectively, with 17 bases between them.

This clonotype was counted many times. The chain combines TRBV7-6 with TRBJ1-5; perhaps TRBD1 as D (5 bases). The CDR3 has 13 residues. Germline V CDR1 and CDR2: SGHVS, FNYEAQ. V lost 5 bases, J lost 4 bases, and 9 bases lay in between. CDR3 sequence: CASSRWGNQPQHF. As DNA, the CDR3 is TGTGCCAGCAGCCGGTGGGGGAATCAGCCCCAGCATTTT. The whole variable domain, filled in from reference TRBV7-6 and TRBJ1-5, reads GAGVSQSPRYKVTKRGQDVALRCDPISGHVSLYWYRQALGQGPEFLTYFNYEAQQDKSGLPNDRFSAERPEGSISTLTIQRTEQRDSAMYRCASSRWGNQPQHFGDGTRLSIL.

This clonotype appeared a few times. This chain connects TRBV15 to TRBJ1-1; weak D call: TRBD1 (5 bases). V lost 9 bases and J lost 1, with 9 bases in between. The germline gives CDR1 LNHNV, CDR2 YYDKDF (reference sequence). This CDR3 is built from 12 residues. The CDR3 region has the DNA TGTGCCACTAATGACAGGAACACTGAAGCTTTCTTT. The encoded protein is CATNDRNTEAFF.

This clonotype was picked up a small number of times. This chain connects TRBV6-2 or TRBV6-3 to TRBJ2-7; D perhaps matches TRBD1 (5 bases). The germline V and J ends were trimmed by 5 bases and 0 bases, with 17 bases remaining between them. CDR1 is MNHEY and CDR2 is SVGEGT in the germline V gene. The CDR3 extends over 16 amino acids. This CDR3 is CASSTTGRTSSYEQYF. The CDR3 region has the DNA TGTGCCAGCAGTACTACAGGACGGACGAGCTCCTACGAGCAGTACTTC.

This clonotype showed up many times. The chain couples TRBV12-1 to TRBJ2-3. TRBV12-1 is termed a pseudogene. The CDR3 has 14 residues. CDR3 residues: CASSFEIRTDTQYF. The CDR3 nucleotides are TGTGCCAGCAGCTTTGAGATTCGCACAGATACGCAGTATTTT.

The V call is TRBV5-6, the J call TRBJ2-3; tentatively, D is TRBD2 (6 bases). The V and J ends lost 3 bases and 3 bases respectively, with 11 bases between them. Per the germline V gene, CDR1 is SGHDT and CDR2 is YYEEEE. The CDR3 spans 14 residues. The CDR3, as DNA: TGTGCCAGCAGCTCGGACTACTCTACAGATACGCAGTATTTT. Translation gives CASSSDYSTDTQYF.

This clonotype was observed at least ten times. J is TRBJ1-2 and V is TRBV5-5; 7 bases are shared with TRBD1. The germline V gene has CDR1 SGHKS and CDR2 YYEKEE (reference sequence). The CDR3 sequence is 15 residues long. V lost 4 bases, J lost 4 bases, and 10 bases stayed unmatched. CDR3 loop: CASSLMDRLSYGYTF. The CDR3 DNA follows: TGTGCCAGCAGCCTAATGGACAGGTTGAGCTATGGCTACACCTTC.

This clonotype was seen repeatedly, ten times or more. The V gene is TRBV6-1, the J gene TRBJ2-2, with D tentatively TRBD1 (5 bases). The CDR3 has 14 residues. The germline CDR1 and CDR2 sequences are MNHNS and SASEGT. The V end lost 9 bases, the J end lost 6 bases, and 17 bases lay between the germline ends. CDR3 bases: TGTGCCAGTGGACAATTCGGATGGGCCGGGGAGCTGTTTTTT. Protein product: CASGQFGWAGELFF.

This clonotype was picked up many times. The chain combines TRBV6-5 with TRBJ2-2, with 7 bases aligning to TRBD2. The CDR3 runs to 15 residues. Germline V gives CDR1 MNHEY, CDR2 SVGAGI. Trimming took 0 bases from V and 6 from J; bases not matched to a gene: 4. CDR3 DNA sequence: TGTGCCAGCAGTTACTCTACGGCGGGGGCCGGGGAGCTGTTTTTT. Translation gives CASSYSTAGAGELFF.

As concerns this clonotype: An end of the junction differs from the germline gene, which may be a read error. This chain joins TRBV7-2 and TRBJ2-2; 8 bases line up with TRBD1. This CDR3 region has 18 residues. CDR1 and CDR2 (germline): SGHTA, FQGNSA. In DNA, the CDR3 is TGTGCCAGCAACTTAGCCAGACAGGGGCGGTTGAACACCGGGGAGCTGTTTTTT. Its translation: CASNLARQGRLNTGELFF.